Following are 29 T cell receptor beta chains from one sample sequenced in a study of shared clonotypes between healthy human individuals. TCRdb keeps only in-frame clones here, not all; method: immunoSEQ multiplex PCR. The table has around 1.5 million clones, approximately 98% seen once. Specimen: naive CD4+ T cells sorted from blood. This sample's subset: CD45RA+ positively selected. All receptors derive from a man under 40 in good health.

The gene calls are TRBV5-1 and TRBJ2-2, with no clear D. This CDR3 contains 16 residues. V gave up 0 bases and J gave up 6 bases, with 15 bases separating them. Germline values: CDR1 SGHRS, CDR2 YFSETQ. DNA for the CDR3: TGCGCCAGCAGCTTGGCAGGCGCTAATTCGCCCGGGGAGCTGTTTTTT. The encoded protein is CASSLAGANSPGELFF.

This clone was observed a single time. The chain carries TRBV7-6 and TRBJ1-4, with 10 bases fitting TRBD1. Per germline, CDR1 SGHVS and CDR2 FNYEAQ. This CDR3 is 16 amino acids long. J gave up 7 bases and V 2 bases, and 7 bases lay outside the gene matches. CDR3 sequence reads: CASSLSRGQGSEKLFF. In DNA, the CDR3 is TGTGCCAGCAGCTTATCCCGGGGACAGGGGTCTGAAAAACTGTTTTTT.

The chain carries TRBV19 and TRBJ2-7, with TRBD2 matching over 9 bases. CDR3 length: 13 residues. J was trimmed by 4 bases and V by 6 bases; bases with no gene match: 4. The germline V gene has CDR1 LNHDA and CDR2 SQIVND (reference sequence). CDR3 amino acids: CASRISGSYEQYF. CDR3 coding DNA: TGTGCCAGTAGGATTAGCGGGAGTTACGAGCAGTACTTC. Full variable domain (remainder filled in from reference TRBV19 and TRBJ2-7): DGGITQSPKYLFRKEGQNVTLSCEQNLNHDAMYWYRQDPGQGLRLIYYSQIVNDFQKGDIAEGYSVSREKKESFPLTVTSAQKNPTAFYLCASRISGSYEQYFGPGTRLTVT.

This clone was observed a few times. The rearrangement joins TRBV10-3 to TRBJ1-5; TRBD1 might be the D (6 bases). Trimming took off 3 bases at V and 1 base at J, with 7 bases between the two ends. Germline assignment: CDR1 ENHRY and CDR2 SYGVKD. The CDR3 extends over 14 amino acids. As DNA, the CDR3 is TGTGCCATCAGTGAAGGGGGGAGCAATCAGCCCCAGCATTTT. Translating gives CAISEGGSNQPQHF.

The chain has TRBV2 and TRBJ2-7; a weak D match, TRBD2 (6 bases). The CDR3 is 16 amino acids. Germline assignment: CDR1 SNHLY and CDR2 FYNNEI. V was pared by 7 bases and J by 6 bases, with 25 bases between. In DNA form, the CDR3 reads TGTGCCAGCACCCCCGTCGGGGGTCTAGATCGAAGCGAGCAGTACTTC. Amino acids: CASTPVGGLDRSEQYF.

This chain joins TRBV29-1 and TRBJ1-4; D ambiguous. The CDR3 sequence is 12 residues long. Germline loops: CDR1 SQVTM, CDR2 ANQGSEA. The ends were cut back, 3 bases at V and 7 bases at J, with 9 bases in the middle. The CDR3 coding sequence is TGCAGCGTTGATTTTGATTCTGAAAAACTGTTTTTT. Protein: CSVDFDSEKLFF.

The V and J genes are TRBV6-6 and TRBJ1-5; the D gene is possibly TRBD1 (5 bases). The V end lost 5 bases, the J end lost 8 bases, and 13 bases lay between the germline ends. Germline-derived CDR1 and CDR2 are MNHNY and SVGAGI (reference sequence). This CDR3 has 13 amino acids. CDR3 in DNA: TGTGCCAGCAGTCCCAGGGATGAGGAGCCCCAGCATTTT. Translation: CASSPRDEEPQHF.

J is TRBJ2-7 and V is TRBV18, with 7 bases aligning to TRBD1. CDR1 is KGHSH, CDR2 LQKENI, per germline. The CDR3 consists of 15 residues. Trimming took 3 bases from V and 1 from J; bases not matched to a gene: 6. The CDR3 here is CASSPKTGRSYEQYF. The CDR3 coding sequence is TGTGCCAGCTCACCGAAGACAGGGAGATCCTACGAGCAGTACTTC.

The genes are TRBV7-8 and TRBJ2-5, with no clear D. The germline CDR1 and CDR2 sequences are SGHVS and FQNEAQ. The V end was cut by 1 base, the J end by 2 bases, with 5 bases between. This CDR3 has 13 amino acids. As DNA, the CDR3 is TGTGCCAGCAGCTTAGTAGTTCAAGAGACCCAGTACTTC. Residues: CASSLVVQETQYF.

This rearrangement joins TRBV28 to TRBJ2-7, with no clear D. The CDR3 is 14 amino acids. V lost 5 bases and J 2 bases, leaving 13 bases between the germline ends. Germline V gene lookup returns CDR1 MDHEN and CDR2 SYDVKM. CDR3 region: CASSPRSLAYEQYF. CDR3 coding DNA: TGTGCCAGCAGTCCACGTTCCCTAGCCTACGAGCAGTACTTC.

The CDR3: CASSQRAGTSGTEQFF. In DNA form, the CDR3 reads TGCGCCAGCAGCCAAAGAGCCGGGACTAGCGGGACGGAGCAGTTCTTC. J is TRBJ2-1 and V is TRBV4-1; TRBD2 matches at 13 bases. This CDR3 spans 16 amino acids. Germline V lookup: CDR1 MGHRA, CDR2 YSYEKL. V lost 2 bases to trimming and J lost 10 bases; unmatched junction nucleotides: 8.

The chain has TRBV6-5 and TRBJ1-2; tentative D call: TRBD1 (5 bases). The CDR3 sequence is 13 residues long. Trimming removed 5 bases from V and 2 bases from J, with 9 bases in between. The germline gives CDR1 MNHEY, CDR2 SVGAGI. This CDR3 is CASSQGENYGYTF. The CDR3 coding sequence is TGTGCCAGCAGTCAGGGTGAGAACTATGGCTACACCTTC.

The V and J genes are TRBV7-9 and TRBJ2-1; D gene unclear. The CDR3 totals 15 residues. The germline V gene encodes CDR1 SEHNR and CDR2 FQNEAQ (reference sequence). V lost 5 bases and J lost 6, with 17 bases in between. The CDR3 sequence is CASSPLFLGTNEQFF. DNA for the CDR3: TGTGCCAGCAGCCCTCTTTTTTTAGGAACCAATGAGCAGTTCTTC.

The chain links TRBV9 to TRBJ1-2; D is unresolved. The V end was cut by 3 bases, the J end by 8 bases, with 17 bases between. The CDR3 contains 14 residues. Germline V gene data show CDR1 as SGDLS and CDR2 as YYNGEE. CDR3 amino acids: CASSAEAGYGGYTF. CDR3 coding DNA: TGTGCCAGCAGCGCGGAGGCGGGGTACGGGGGCTACACCTTC.

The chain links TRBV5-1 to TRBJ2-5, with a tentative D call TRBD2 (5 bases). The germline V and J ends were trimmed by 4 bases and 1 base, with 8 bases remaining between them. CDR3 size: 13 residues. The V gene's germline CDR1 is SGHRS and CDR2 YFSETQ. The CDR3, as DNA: TGCGCCAGCAGCGACGCGGGCCAAGAGACCCAGTACTTC. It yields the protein CASSDAGQETQYF.

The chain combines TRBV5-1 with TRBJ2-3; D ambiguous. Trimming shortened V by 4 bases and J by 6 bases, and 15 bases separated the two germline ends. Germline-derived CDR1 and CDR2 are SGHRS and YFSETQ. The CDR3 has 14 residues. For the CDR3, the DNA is TGCGCCAGCAGCCCCCCCTTGGGGTCTGATACGCAGTATTTT. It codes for CASSPPLGSDTQYF.

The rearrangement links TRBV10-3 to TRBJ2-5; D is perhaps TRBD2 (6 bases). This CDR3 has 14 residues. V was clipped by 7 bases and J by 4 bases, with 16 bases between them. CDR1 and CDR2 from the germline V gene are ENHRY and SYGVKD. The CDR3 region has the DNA TGTGCCATCAATAGGGGAGGAAAAGGAGAGACCCAGTACTTC. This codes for CAINRGGKGETQYF.

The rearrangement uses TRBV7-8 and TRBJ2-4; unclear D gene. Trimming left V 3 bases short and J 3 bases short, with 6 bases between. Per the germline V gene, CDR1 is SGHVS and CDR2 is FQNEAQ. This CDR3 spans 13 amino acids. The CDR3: CASSFGGKNIQYF. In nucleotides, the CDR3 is TGTGCCAGCAGCTTCGGCGGCAAAAACATTCAGTACTTC. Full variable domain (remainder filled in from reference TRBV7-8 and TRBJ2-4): GAGVSQSPRYKVAKRGQDVALRCDPISGHVSLFWYQQALGQGPEFLTYFQNEAQLDKSGLPSDRFFAERPEGSVSTLKIQRTQQEDSAVYLCASSFGGKNIQYFGAGTRLSVL.

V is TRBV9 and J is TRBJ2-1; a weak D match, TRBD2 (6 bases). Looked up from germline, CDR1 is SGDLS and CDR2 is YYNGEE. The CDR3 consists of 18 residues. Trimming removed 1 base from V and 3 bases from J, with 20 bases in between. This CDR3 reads CASSVRPLTGVRYNEQFF. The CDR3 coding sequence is TGTGCCAGCAGCGTACGCCCTCTGACGGGGGTCCGCTACAATGAGCAGTTCTTC.

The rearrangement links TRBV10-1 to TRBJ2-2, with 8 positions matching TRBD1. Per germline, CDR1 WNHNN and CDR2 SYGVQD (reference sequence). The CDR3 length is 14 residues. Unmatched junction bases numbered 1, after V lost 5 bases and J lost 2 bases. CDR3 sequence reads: CASSQGANTGELFF. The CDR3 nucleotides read TGCGCCAGCAGTCAGGGGGCAAACACCGGGGAGCTGTTTTTT.

CDR3 coding DNA: TGTGCCTGGAGAGGGGTGGGCTACGAGCAGTACTTC. This gives the protein CAWRGVGYEQYF. V usage is TRBV30 and J usage is TRBJ2-7, with D possibly being TRBD1 (5 bases). CDR3 length: 12 amino acids. Germline V gives CDR1 GTSNPN, CDR2 SVGIG (reference sequence). Trimming left V 3 bases short and J 3 bases short, with 9 bases between.

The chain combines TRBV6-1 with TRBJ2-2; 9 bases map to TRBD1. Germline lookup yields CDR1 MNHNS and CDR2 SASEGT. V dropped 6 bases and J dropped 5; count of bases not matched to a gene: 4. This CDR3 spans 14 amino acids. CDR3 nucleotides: TGTGCCAGCAGATGGACAGGGGAGACCGGGGAGCTGTTTTTT. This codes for CASRWTGETGELFF.

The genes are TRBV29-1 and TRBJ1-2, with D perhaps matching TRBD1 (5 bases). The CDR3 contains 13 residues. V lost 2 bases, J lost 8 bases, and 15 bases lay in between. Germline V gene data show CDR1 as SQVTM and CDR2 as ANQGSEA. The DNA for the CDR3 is TGCAGCGTTGAAAGGACATGGGGGGGAGGCTACACCTTC. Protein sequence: CSVERTWGGGYTF. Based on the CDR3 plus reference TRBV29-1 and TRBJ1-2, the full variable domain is SAVISQKPSRDICQRGTSLTIQCQVDSQVTMMFWYRQQPGQSLTLIATANQGSEATYESGFVIDKFPISRPNLTFSTLTVSNMSPEDSSIYLCSVERTWGGGYTFGSGTRLTVV.

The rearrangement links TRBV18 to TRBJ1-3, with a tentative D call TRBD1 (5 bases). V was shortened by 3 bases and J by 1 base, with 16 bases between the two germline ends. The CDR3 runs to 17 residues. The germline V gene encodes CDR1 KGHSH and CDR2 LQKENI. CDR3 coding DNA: TGTGCCAGCTCACCTGGCGGGCAGGGATTTTCTGGAAACACCATATATTTT. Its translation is CASSPGGQGFSGNTIYF.

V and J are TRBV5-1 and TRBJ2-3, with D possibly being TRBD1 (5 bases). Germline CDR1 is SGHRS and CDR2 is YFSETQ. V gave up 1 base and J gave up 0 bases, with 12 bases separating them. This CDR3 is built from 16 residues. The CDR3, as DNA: TGCGCCAGCAGCTTGATGGCAGGGTCTAGCACAGATACGCAGTATTTT. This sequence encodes CASSLMAGSSTDTQYF.

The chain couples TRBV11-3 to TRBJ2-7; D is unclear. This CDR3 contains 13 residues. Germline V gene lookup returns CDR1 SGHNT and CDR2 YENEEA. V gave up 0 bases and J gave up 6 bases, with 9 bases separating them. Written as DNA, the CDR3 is TGTGCCAGCAGCTTAGACGATTACGGCGAGCAGTACTTC. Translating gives CASSLDDYGEQYF. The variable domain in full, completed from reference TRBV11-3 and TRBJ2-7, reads EAGVVQSPRYKIIEKKQPVAFWCNPISGHNTLYWYLQNLGQGPELLIRYENEEAVDDSQLPKDRFSAERLKGVDSTLKIQPAELGDSAVYLCASSLDDYGEQYFGPGTRLTVT.

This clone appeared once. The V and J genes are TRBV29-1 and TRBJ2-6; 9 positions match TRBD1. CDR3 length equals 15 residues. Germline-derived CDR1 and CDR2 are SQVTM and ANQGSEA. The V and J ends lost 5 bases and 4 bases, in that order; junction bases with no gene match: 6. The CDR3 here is CSVPGQGPGANVLTF. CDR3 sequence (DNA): TGCAGCGTTCCGGGACAGGGACCCGGGGCCAACGTCCTGACTTTC.

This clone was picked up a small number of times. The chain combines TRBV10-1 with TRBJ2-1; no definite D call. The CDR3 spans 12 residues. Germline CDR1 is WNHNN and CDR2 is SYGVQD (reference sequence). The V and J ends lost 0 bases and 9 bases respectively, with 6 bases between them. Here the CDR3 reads CASSESWSEQFF. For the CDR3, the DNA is TGCGCCAGCAGTGAGTCGTGGAGTGAGCAGTTCTTC.

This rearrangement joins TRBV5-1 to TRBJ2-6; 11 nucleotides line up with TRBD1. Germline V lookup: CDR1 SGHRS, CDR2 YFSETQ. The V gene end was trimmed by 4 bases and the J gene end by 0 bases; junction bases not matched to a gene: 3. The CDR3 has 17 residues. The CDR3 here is CASSAGTGGSGANVLTF. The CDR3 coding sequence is TGCGCCAGCAGCGCCGGGACAGGGGGCTCTGGGGCCAACGTCCTGACTTTC.